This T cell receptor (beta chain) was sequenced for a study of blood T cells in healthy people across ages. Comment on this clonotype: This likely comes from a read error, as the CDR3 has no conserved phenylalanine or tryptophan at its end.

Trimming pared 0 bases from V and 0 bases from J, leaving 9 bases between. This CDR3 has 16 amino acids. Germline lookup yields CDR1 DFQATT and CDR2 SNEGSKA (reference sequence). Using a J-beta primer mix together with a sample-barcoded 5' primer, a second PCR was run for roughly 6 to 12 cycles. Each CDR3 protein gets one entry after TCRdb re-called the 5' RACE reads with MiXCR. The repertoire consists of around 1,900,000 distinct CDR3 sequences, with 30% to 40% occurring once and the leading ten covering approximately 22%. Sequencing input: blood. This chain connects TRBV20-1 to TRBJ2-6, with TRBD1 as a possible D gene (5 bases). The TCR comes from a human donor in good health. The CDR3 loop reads CSAREEQDSGANVLTC. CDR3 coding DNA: TGCAGTGCTAGAGAGGAACAGGACTCTGGGGCCAACGTCCTGACTTGC.